Following are 27 T cell receptor beta chains from one sample sequenced in a study of vaccination and CD4 T cells after COVID-19 (dated by TCRdb to between 2021 and 2024). The time point label of this sample denotes: late sampling 161 to 241 days after vaccination in a few convalescent patients. Receptor libraries were prepared by PCR. Sequencing relied on an Illumina iSeq 100. TCRdb reprocessed the public reads (quality trimming at Q25 with fastp, clone calling with MiXCR) and kept in-frame beta chains. Rows with one shared CDR3 protein collapse into an entry with the most common genes and DNA. Here the sample has some 33,000 distinct CDR3 sequences; around 33% occur a single time. The top ten hold 5.8% of the sample. This sample comprised CD4+ T cells from blood, obtained about 7 months after SARS-CoV-2 vaccination. Receptors originate from a human donor who had recovered from COVID-19.

This clonotype was recorded a few times. CDR3 in DNA: TGCAGTGTCCTGGACAGTCGTAAGGAGACCCAGTACTTC. This sequence encodes CSVLDSRKETQYF. This chain connects TRBV20-1 to TRBJ2-5; TRBD1 is a possible D gene (6 bases). The V gene's germline CDR1 is DFQATT and CDR2 SNEGSKA (reference sequence). This CDR3 is built from 13 residues. Trimming took 7 bases from V and 5 from J, leaving 17 bases between them.

This clonotype was seen more than once but under ten times. The V call is TRBV27, the J call TRBJ2-2; TRBD2 aligns across 7 bases. The CDR3 is 16 amino acids. CDR1 and CDR2 from the germline V gene are MNHEY and SMNVEV (reference sequence). V shed 0 bases, J shed 7 bases, and the junction held 8 bases outside the gene matches. CDR3 in DNA: TGTGCCAGCAGTTTATCCCTGGCGGGAGCTAACGGGGAGCTGTTTTTT. Residues: CASSLSLAGANGELFF.

This clonotype was seen only a few times. The genes are TRBV6-1 and TRBJ1-3; D gene ambiguous. V lost 6 bases and J lost 7, with 19 bases in between. Germline loops: CDR1 MNHNS, CDR2 SASEGT. CDR3 length equals 15 residues. The CDR3 DNA reads as TGTGCCAGCAGCCGAGGTCAGAGTCCCGGGAACACCATATATTTT. It codes for CASSRGQSPGNTIYF.

The V call is TRBV4-3, the J call TRBJ2-7, with TRBD2 as a possible D gene (5 bases). Trimming removed 0 bases at V and 0 bases at J, with 15 bases between. CDR1 is LGHNA, CDR2 YSLEER, per germline. The CDR3 is 17 residues long. This CDR3 is CASSQDPPHGLSYEQYF. Here the CDR3 DNA reads TGCGCCAGCAGCCAAGACCCCCCCCACGGACTCTCCTACGAGCAGTACTTC.

V is TRBV28 and J is TRBJ2-7, with 11 positions matching TRBD2. Germline loops: CDR1 MDHEN, CDR2 SYDVKM. The CDR3 is 14 amino acids. The ends lost 7 bases at V and 8 bases at J; junction bases unmatched: 10. CDR3 region: CASTLTSGALKQYF. The CDR3, as DNA: TGTGCCAGCACCTTGACTAGCGGGGCTTTGAAGCAGTACTTC.

This clonotype has more than one count but fewer than ten. The chain joins TRBV6-1 to TRBJ2-5, with D possibly TRBD2 on 6 matching bases. The CDR3 has 13 residues. Germline loops: CDR1 MNHNS, CDR2 SASEGT. V lost 7 bases, J lost 1 base, and 10 bases lay in between. CDR3 residues: CASTEGLQETQYF. CDR3 DNA sequence: TGTGCCAGCACTGAGGGACTCCAAGAGACCCAGTACTTC.

The chain carries TRBV6-1 and TRBJ1-1; tentative D call: TRBD1 (5 bases). The CDR3 is 11 amino acids. The V end lost 7 bases, the J end lost 7 bases, and 10 bases lay between the germline ends. CDR1 and CDR2 from the germline V gene are MNHNS and SASEGT. The CDR3 protein is CASTFDSEAFF. CDR3 sequence (DNA): TGTGCCAGCACCTTTGACAGTGAAGCTTTCTTT.

The CDR3 sequence is CASSLGPGTYEQYF. In DNA, the CDR3 is TGTGCCAGCAGCTTAGGGCCGGGTACGTACGAGCAGTACTTC. The gene calls are TRBV7-2 and TRBJ2-7; no reliable D call. Germline loops: CDR1 SGHTA, CDR2 FQGNSA. Between the trimmed V and J ends, which lost 1 base and 4 bases, there was a span of 11 bases. The CDR3 has 14 residues.

The chain is built from TRBV27 and TRBJ2-7; 8 nucleotides agree with TRBD2. This CDR3 is built from 14 residues. After removal of 4 bases from V and 1 base from J, the junction contained 3 bases not matched to a gene. The germline CDR1 and CDR2 sequences are MNHEY and SMNVEV (reference sequence). CDR3 in amino acids: CASSSGGRSYEQYF. In DNA, the CDR3 is TGTGCCAGCAGTTCAGGCGGGAGGTCCTACGAGCAGTACTTC.

V usage is TRBV20-1 and J usage is TRBJ2-2; 11 positions agree with TRBD2. With V trimmed by 0 bases and J by 1 base, 4 bases remained unmatched. Germline assignment: CDR1 DFQATT and CDR2 SNEGSKA (reference sequence). This CDR3 spans 17 amino acids. The CDR3 protein is CSARDPSGRRNTGELFF. In DNA form, the CDR3 reads TGCAGTGCTAGAGATCCTAGCGGGAGGAGGAACACCGGGGAGCTGTTTTTT.

The J gene is TRBJ2-5, the V gene TRBV12-3 or TRBV12-4; 7 bases align to TRBD1. This CDR3 is built from 13 residues. Trimming took 6 bases from V and 4 from J; bases not matched to a gene: 5. The CDR3 region has the DNA TGTGCCAGCAGCCCTACAGGGGTAGAGACCCAGTACTTC. Encoded protein: CASSPTGVETQYF.

The V call is TRBV20-1, the J call TRBJ2-1, with 9 nucleotides matching TRBD2. Trimming at V came to 2 bases and at J to 4 bases, leaving 6 bases not matched to a gene. The germline V gene has CDR1 DFQATT and CDR2 SNEGSKA (reference sequence). The CDR3 spans 15 residues. CDR3 nucleotides: TGCAGTGCTAGACGGCGGGAGGGCTCTTACAATGAGCAGTTCTTC. This encodes CSARRREGSYNEQFF.

This clonotype was counted only a few times. The V and J genes are TRBV19 and TRBJ2-7; 8 bases are a match to TRBD2. The ends lost 3 bases at V and 4 bases at J; junction bases unmatched: 8. CDR1 is LNHDA, CDR2 SQIVND, per germline (reference sequence). The CDR3 contains 15 residues. CDR3 amino acids: CASSMSSGSGYEQYF. CDR3 nucleotides: TGTGCCAGTAGTATGTCAAGCGGGAGTGGGTACGAGCAGTACTTC.

This chain connects TRBV6-5 to TRBJ2-1; D is unclear. Germline values: CDR1 MNHEY, CDR2 SVGAGI. CDR3 length equals 14 residues. The V gene lost 2 bases and the J gene lost 0 bases, with 5 bases spanning the gap. The CDR3 is CASSYRSSYNEQFF. The CDR3 DNA sequence: TGTGCCAGCAGTTACAGGAGCTCCTACAATGAGCAGTTCTTC.

V and J are TRBV20-1 and TRBJ2-7; 12 bases match TRBD2. The CDR3 contains 14 residues. Trimming cost V 3 bases and J 7 bases; bases outside gene matches: 7. From germline, CDR1 is DFQATT and CDR2 SNEGSKA (reference sequence). CDR3 nucleotides: TGCAGTGCTAGTGGTACTAGCGGGAGGAAGGAGCAGTACTTC. It translates to CSASGTSGRKEQYF.

This clonotype was found a few times. The V call is TRBV20-1, the J call TRBJ2-5, with no clear D. The ends were cut back, 4 bases at V and 0 bases at J, with 9 bases in the middle. The length of the CDR3 is 13 residues. Germline CDR1 DFQATT, CDR2 SNEGSKA (reference sequence). The CDR3, as DNA: TGCAGTGCTAACGACGACAACCAAGAGACCCAGTACTTC. It yields the protein CSANDDNQETQYF.

The V call is TRBV5-4, the J call TRBJ1-1, with TRBD1 as a possible D gene (5 bases). This CDR3 region has 12 residues. Germline CDR1 SGHNT, CDR2 YYREEE (reference sequence). The V gene lost 10 bases and the J gene lost 3 bases, with 13 bases spanning the gap. The CDR3 is CAYRGDDTEAFF. The CDR3 DNA reads as TGTGCCTACCGGGGGGACGACACTGAAGCTTTCTTT.

The chain links TRBV11-2 to TRBJ2-5; 8 bases agree with TRBD1. Germline lookup yields CDR1 SGHAT and CDR2 FQNNGV. The CDR3 is 15 amino acids. The V segment lost 6 bases and the J segment 2 bases; nucleotides outside the gene matches: 8. As DNA, the CDR3 is TGTGCCAGCAGGTTGGGGACAGGCAGTCAAGAGACCCAGTACTTC. Protein sequence: CASRLGTGSQETQYF.

The chain combines TRBV28 with TRBJ1-3; 10 bases map to TRBD1. CDR3 length: 16 amino acids. Per germline, CDR1 MDHEN and CDR2 SYDVKM. With V trimmed by 6 bases and J by 4 bases, 9 bases remained unmatched. CDR3 in amino acids: CASRPDRGRQGNTIYF. Written as DNA, the CDR3 is TGTGCCAGCAGACCAGACAGGGGGCGCCAGGGAAACACCATATATTTT. Full variable domain (outside the CDR3, taken from reference TRBV28 and TRBJ1-3): DVKVTQSSRYLVKRTGEKVFLECVQDMDHENMFWYRQDPGLGLRLIYFSYDVKMKEKGDIPEGYSVSREKKERFSLILESASTNQTSMYLCASRPDRGRQGNTIYFGEGSWLTVV.

This clonotype came up once. J is TRBJ1-2 and V is TRBV6-5; perhaps TRBD1 as D (5 bases). Trimming shortened V by 2 bases and J by 4 bases, and 11 bases separated the two germline ends. The CDR3 extends over 14 amino acids. CDR1 MNHEY and CDR2 SVGAGI come from the germline V gene. DNA for the CDR3: TGTGCCAGCAGTTACGGGGGGTCCGGCTATGGCTACACCTTC. The encoded protein is CASSYGGSGYGYTF.

In its sample, this clonotype was seen a few times. The chain has TRBV28 and TRBJ1-1; D is uncertain. The germline V gene has CDR1 MDHEN and CDR2 SYDVKM. The CDR3 is 13 amino acids. The V end was cut by 5 bases, the J end by 3 bases, with 10 bases between. In DNA form, the CDR3 reads TGTGCCAGCAGTAAGTATACAGACACTGAAGCTTTCTTT. Its translation is CASSKYTDTEAFF.

The chain uses TRBV7-9 and TRBJ2-4, with 9 bases fitting TRBD1. V shed 5 bases and J 3 bases; nucleotides not matched to a gene: 8. Looked up from germline, CDR1 is SEHNR and CDR2 is FQNEAQ (reference sequence). This CDR3 is built from 16 residues. CDR3 coding DNA: TGTGCCAGCAGCCGATGGACAGGGGATATCAAAAACATTCAGTACTTC. This gives the protein CASSRWTGDIKNIQYF.

The chain joins TRBV6-5 to TRBJ1-6; 7 nucleotides line up with TRBD1. V lost 6 bases to trimming and J lost 6 bases; unmatched junction nucleotides: 8. From germline, CDR1 is MNHEY and CDR2 SVGAGI. The CDR3 runs to 15 residues. CDR3 bases: TGTGCCAGCAGCTACAGGGGAGGGGGTAATTCACCCCTCCACTTT. Translation gives CASSYRGGGNSPLHF.

This clonotype occurred many times. The chain combines TRBV20-1 with TRBJ1-5; D uncertain. V was shortened by 0 bases and J by 7 bases, with 10 bases between the two germline ends. Germline-derived CDR1 and CDR2 are DFQATT and SNEGSKA (reference sequence). CDR3 length equals 13 residues. The CDR3 reads CSARDEGDQPQHF. The CDR3 DNA reads TGCAGTGCTAGAGATGAAGGTGACCAGCCCCAGCATTTT.

The rearrangement links TRBV2 to TRBJ2-6; possible D gene TRBD1, 5 bases. The germline V and J ends were trimmed by 6 bases and 0 bases, with 12 bases remaining between them. Germline loops: CDR1 SNHLY, CDR2 FYNNEI. The CDR3 runs to 16 residues. In DNA, the CDR3 is TGTGCCAGCAGGTTTCCTACAGGCTCTGGGGCCAACGTCCTGACTTTC. Translating it yields CASRFPTGSGANVLTF.

This clonotype was found once. The rearrangement joins TRBV6-2 or TRBV6-3 to TRBJ1-5, with D possibly being TRBD1 (5 bases). CDR1 MNHEY and CDR2 SVGEGT come from the germline V gene. The CDR3 consists of 15 residues. V was shortened by 8 bases and J by 2 bases, with 16 bases between the two germline ends. CDR3 amino acids: CASSLQRGGNQPQHF. Here the CDR3 DNA reads TGTGCCAGCTCCCTCCAAAGGGGTGGCAATCAGCCCCAGCATTTT.

V gene TRBV19 combines with J gene TRBJ1-6; 8 nucleotides match TRBD1. This CDR3 is 14 amino acids long. Trimming cost V 8 bases and J 10 bases; bases outside gene matches: 10. The germline V gene has CDR1 LNHDA and CDR2 SQIVND (reference sequence). CDR3 protein: CASRSQGAGSPLHF. The CDR3 DNA reads as TGTGCCAGTCGGAGTCAGGGGGCCGGGTCACCCCTCCACTTT.